What follows are 14 T cell receptor beta chains derived from one specimen sequenced in a study of shared clonotypes between healthy human individuals. Generated by immunoSEQ multiplex PCR, the TCRdb table keeps only in-frame clones and is missing some. The table records about 2 million clones, 95% of them present only once. The sequenced sample was naive CD4+ T cells sorted from blood. Subset meaning: CD45RA+ positively selected. The receptors originated from a man aged 18 to 30 in good health.

Here the CDR3 DNA reads TGTGCCAGCTCACCACCGGGACAGAACTTCGAGCAGTACTTC. Protein: CASSPPGQNFEQYF. The gene calls are TRBV18 and TRBJ2-7; 7 bases match TRBD1. Germline CDR1 is KGHSH and CDR2 is LQKENI. The CDR3 covers 14 residues. The V segment lost 0 bases and the J segment 6 bases; nucleotides outside the gene matches: 5.

This chain connects TRBV6-5 to TRBJ2-2; no firm D call. This CDR3 spans 12 amino acids. Germline V gene data show CDR1 as MNHEY and CDR2 as SVGAGI. Trimming left V 4 bases short and J 5 bases short, with 5 bases between. The CDR3 coding sequence is TGTGCCAGCAGTTCGCAGACCGGGGAGCTGTTTTTT. Its protein product is CASSSQTGELFF.

This clone appeared once. V and J are TRBV18 and TRBJ2-2; D not certain. In germline, CDR1 is KGHSH, CDR2 LQKENI. V was shortened by 3 bases and J by 0 bases, with 8 bases between the two germline ends. The length of the CDR3 is 15 residues. DNA for the CDR3: TGTGCCAGCTCACCCCTGCCCACGAACACCGGGGAGCTGTTTTTT. It yields the protein CASSPLPTNTGELFF.

V usage is TRBV6-1 and J usage is TRBJ1-2, with a possible D match to TRBD1 (6 bases). Trimming took 1 base from V and 4 from J, leaving 13 bases between them. Germline V gene sequence: CDR1 MNHNS, CDR2 SASEGT. The CDR3 totals 15 residues. CDR3 sequence (DNA): TGTGCCAGCAGTGAAGTGGGGGCGGGCCGCTATGGCTACACCTTC. Translation gives CASSEVGAGRYGYTF.

This sequence joins TRBV28 and TRBJ1-1, with 7 bases fitting TRBD1. The trim removed 4 bases at V and 6 bases at J, leaving 5 bases unmatched. The CDR3 contains 13 residues. In germline, CDR1 is MDHEN, CDR2 SYDVKM. The CDR3 sequence: CASSSTGRAEAFF. The CDR3 DNA reads as TGTGCCAGCAGTTCGACAGGGAGGGCTGAAGCTTTCTTT.

The CDR3 DNA is TGTGCCAGCAGCTTCGGGGGGGCGGGCCCCTCTAATGAAAAACTGTTTTTT. It translates to CASSFGGAGPSNEKLFF. The V gene is TRBV11-2, the J gene TRBJ1-4, with D maybe TRBD1 (6 bases). Trimming took off 3 bases at V and 3 bases at J, with 17 bases between the two ends. The CDR3 is made up of 17 amino acids. In germline, CDR1 is SGHAT, CDR2 FQNNGV.

The J gene is TRBJ1-1, the V gene TRBV29-1, with D hard to call. Germline-derived CDR1 and CDR2 are SQVTM and ANQGSEA. The CDR3 runs to 15 residues. V was shortened by 3 bases and J by 1 base, with 15 bases between the two germline ends. The chain's CDR3 is CSVEVWASGNTEAFF. The DNA of the CDR3 is TGCAGCGTTGAGGTGTGGGCCAGCGGGAACACTGAAGCTTTCTTT. The whole variable domain, remainder taken from reference TRBV29-1 and TRBJ1-1, is SAVISQKPSRDICQRGTSLTIQCQVDSQVTMMFWYRQQPGQSLTLIATANQGSEATYESGFVIDKFPISRPNLTFSTLTVSNMSPEDSSIYLCSVEVWASGNTEAFFGQGTRLTVV.

The V gene is TRBV6-5, the J gene TRBJ2-3; D is undetermined. CDR1 and CDR2 from the germline V gene are MNHEY and SVGAGI. The CDR3 has 15 residues. Trimming cost V 3 bases and J 0 bases, with 10 bases left between them. The DNA for the CDR3 is TGTGCCAGCAGTTATTTTGGTTCTAGCACAGATACGCAGTATTTT. Amino acids: CASSYFGSSTDTQYF.

This rearrangement joins TRBV7-9 to TRBJ1-3, with D maybe TRBD1 (6 bases). Germline lookup yields CDR1 SEHNR and CDR2 FQNEAQ (reference sequence). The CDR3 has 18 residues. Deletions cut 0 bases from V and 3 bases from J, with 18 bases between. Written as DNA, the CDR3 is TGTGCCAGCAGCTTAGCTGCATTACAGGGATCAAATGGAAACACCATATATTTT. Its protein is CASSLAALQGSNGNTIYF.

About this clone: At the DNA level, this CDR3 is encoded by other sequences in the same sample as well. V is TRBV2 and J is TRBJ1-5; unclear D gene. With 4 bases removed from V and 0 bases from J, the gap between germline ends came to 4 bases. Germline V lookup: CDR1 SNHLY, CDR2 FYNNEI. CDR3 length equals 13 residues. As DNA, the CDR3 is TGTGCCAGCAGTGGAGATAGCAATCAGCCCCAGCATTTT. Amino acids: CASSGDSNQPQHF.

The CDR3 region has the DNA TGTGCCTGGAGTGCAGGGCCCCGAAATGAGCAGTTCTTC. Translated, it gives CAWSAGPRNEQFF. V is TRBV30 and J is TRBJ2-1; tentatively, D is TRBD1 (5 bases). The CDR3 length is 13 residues. Germline V gene sequence: CDR1 GTSNPN, CDR2 SVGIG (reference sequence). V lost 1 base and J 7 bases, leaving 11 bases between the germline ends.

The chain employs TRBV25-1 and TRBJ2-7; possibly TRBD1 or TRBD2 for D (5 bases each). Trimming took 3 bases from V and 4 from J, leaving 16 bases between them. Germline assignment: CDR1 MGHDK and CDR2 SYGVNS. The CDR3 spans 15 residues. The CDR3 here is CASSDPGTSVYEQYF. CDR3 bases: TGTGCCAGCAGTGACCCCGGGACGAGCGTATACGAGCAGTACTTC.

This rearrangement joins TRBV29-1 to TRBJ1-4; 7 nucleotides match TRBD1. V trimming: 4 bases; J trimming: 5 bases; junction bases outside the gene matches: 4. The CDR3 is 13 amino acids. CDR1 SQVTM and CDR2 ANQGSEA come from the germline V gene. In DNA form, the CDR3 reads TGCAGCGTTGTTGGCAGGGGGAATGAAAAACTGTTTTTT. It yields the protein CSVVGRGNEKLFF.

The chain carries TRBV5-4 and TRBJ2-1, with 7 bases that match TRBD2. CDR1 and CDR2 from the germline V gene are SGHNT and YYREEE (reference sequence). This CDR3 comprises 17 residues. The V gene end was trimmed by 0 bases and the J gene end by 2 bases; junction bases not matched to a gene: 8. The CDR3 DNA reads as TGTGCCAGCAGCTTGGCCCTGACTAGCCGAACCTACAATGAGCAGTTCTTC. Protein sequence: CASSLALTSRTYNEQFF. The variable domain in full, with the rest retrieved from reference TRBV5-4 and TRBJ2-1, is ETGVTQSPTHLIKTRGQQVTLRCSSQSGHNTVSWYQQALGQGPQFIFQYYREEENGRGNFPPRFSGLQFPNYSSELNVNALELDDSALYLCASSLALTSRTYNEQFFGPGTRLTVL.